This T cell receptor (beta chain) comes out of a study of PD-L1 blockade in urothelial cancer. Sequencing was performed with immunoSEQ multiplex PCR; in TCRdb, only in-frame clones are kept and a portion is missing. This table has some 40,000 clones, roughly 80% appearing once. The V and J ends lost 3 bases and 1 base, in that order; junction bases with no gene match: 3. The CDR3 length is 14 residues. In germline, CDR1 is MGHRA, CDR2 YSYEKL. Described time point: pretreatment peripheral blood. The input for sequencing was PBMCs, taken around atezolizumab (anti-PD-L1) treatment. The chain uses TRBV4-1 and TRBJ2-7; 7 positions match TRBD2. The sequence derives from a man at least 80 years old with urothelial cancer. The chain's CDR3 is CASSQAGVSYEQYF. In nucleotides, the CDR3 is TGCGCCAGCAGCCAGGCGGGAGTGTCCTACGAGCAGTACTTC.